Below, 2 T cell receptor beta chains from the same sample are listed, as sequenced in a study of human T cells and chemical hapten exposure (TCRdb year 2021). The time point tag for this specimen amounts to: patch test 2, 6 weeks after DPC sensitization. The treatment or condition label, as the study defines it: therapeutic diphenylcyclopropenone sensitization with weekly scalp DPC. The library was generated by RACE. Instrument used: NextSeq 500. The public reads were run again by TCRdb, first through fastp at Q25 and then through MiXCR, and only productive beta chains were kept. Merged by CDR3 protein, the rows form single entries marked with the most common genes and DNA. This sample comprises fewer than 85,000 distinct CDR3 sequences, approximately 10% of them detected only once. The top ten clones comprise roughly 1.6% of the sample. Sequenced material: whole blood, taken in connection with sensitization to the hapten diphenylcyclopropenone (DPC). Source of these receptors: a man aged 18 to 29 with alopecia areata. Some clones in this sample may be carry-over from other donors' samples.

V and J are TRBV29-1 and TRBJ1-1; 7 positions agree with TRBD1. J was trimmed by 10 bases and V by 6 bases; bases with no gene match: 8. This CDR3 has 11 amino acids. Germline CDR1 reads SQVTM; CDR2 reads ANQGSEA. CDR3 nucleotides: TGCAGCGTCCGGGGCCAGGGGGGAGCTTTCTTT. This translates into CSVRGQGGAFF.

The chain recombines TRBV5-5 with TRBJ2-5, with 10 bases fitting TRBD1. V dropped 1 base and J dropped 4; count of bases not matched to a gene: 1. The germline V gene has CDR1 SGHKS and CDR2 YYEKEE (reference sequence). The CDR3 sequence is 14 residues long. The CDR3 sequence is CASSLRQGAETQYF. The DNA for the CDR3 is TGTGCCAGCAGCTTGCGACAGGGGGCAGAGACCCAGTACTTC.